This TCR beta chain emerged from a study of blood T cell repertoires in COVID-19. With V trimmed by 10 bases and J by 2 bases, 5 bases remained unmatched. Germline assignment: CDR1 LNHNV and CDR2 YYDKDF (reference sequence). The CDR3 totals 12 residues. Generated by immunoSEQ multiplex PCR, the TCRdb table keeps only in-frame clones and is missing some. In the table there are under 70,000 clones, about nine tenths of which are singletons. J is TRBJ2-7 and V is TRBV15, with TRBD1 matching 7 bases. What was sequenced was peripheral blood. The receptor's source is a woman aged 70 to 79 with acute or convalescent COVID-19. The CDR3 here is CAKGDSPYEQYF. CDR3 sequence (DNA): TGTGCCAAAGGGGACAGCCCCTACGAGCAGTACTTC.